This TCR beta chain was identified during a study of T cell changes during pregnancy in multiple sclerosis. The germline V and J ends were trimmed by 3 bases and 0 bases, with 8 bases remaining between them. The CDR3 has 14 residues. Germline V gene lookup returns CDR1 SGHDN and CDR2 FVKESK. This clone was detected only a few times. Data came from immunoSEQ multiplex PCR; TCRdb stores just in-frame clones and leaves some out. The sample holds approximately 40,000 clones, just under 95% seen once. The V gene is TRBV14, the J gene TRBJ1-1; no clear D. Here the sequenced sample was CD4+ T cells from peripheral blood mononuclear cells, taken in the third trimester of pregnancy. The source of this sequence is a female donor with multiple sclerosis, enrolled in a pregnancy study. CDR3 loop: CASSHPGMNTEAFF. CDR3 DNA: TGTGCCAGCAGCCACCCCGGGATGAACACTGAAGCTTTCTTT.